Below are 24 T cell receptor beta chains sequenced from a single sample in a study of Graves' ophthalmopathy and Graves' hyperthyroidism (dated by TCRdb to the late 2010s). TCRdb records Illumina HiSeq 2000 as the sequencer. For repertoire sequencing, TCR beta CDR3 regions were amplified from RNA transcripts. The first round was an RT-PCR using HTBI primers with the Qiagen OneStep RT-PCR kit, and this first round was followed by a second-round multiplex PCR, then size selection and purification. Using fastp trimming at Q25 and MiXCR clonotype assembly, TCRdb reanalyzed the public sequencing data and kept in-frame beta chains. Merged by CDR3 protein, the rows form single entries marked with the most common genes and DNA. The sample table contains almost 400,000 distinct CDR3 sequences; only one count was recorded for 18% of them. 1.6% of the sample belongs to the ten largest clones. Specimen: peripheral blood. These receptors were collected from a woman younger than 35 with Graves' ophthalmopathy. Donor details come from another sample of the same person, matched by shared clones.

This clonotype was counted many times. This CDR3 is CASSYLAWGKGTQYF. The CDR3 nucleotides are TGTGCCAGCAGTTACCTAGCGTGGGGGAAAGGGACCCAGTACTTC. The rearrangement links TRBV6-2 or TRBV6-3 to TRBJ2-5; D perhaps matches TRBD2 (6 bases). The V gene lost 2 bases and the J gene lost 7 bases, with 17 bases spanning the gap. CDR3 size: 15 residues. The germline gives CDR1 MNHEY, CDR2 SVGEGT.

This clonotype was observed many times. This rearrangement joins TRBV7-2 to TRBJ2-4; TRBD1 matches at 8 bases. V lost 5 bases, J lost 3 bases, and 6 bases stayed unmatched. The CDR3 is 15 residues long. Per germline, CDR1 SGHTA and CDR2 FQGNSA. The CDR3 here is CASSIQGARKNIQYF. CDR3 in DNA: TGTGCCAGCAGCATTCAGGGGGCGCGCAAAAACATTCAGTACTTC.

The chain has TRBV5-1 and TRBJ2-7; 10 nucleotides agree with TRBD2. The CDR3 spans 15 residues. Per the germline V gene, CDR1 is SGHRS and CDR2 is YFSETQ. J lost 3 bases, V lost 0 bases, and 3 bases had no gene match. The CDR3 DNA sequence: TGCGCCAGCAGCTTGGGGACTAGCGGATACTACGAGCAGTACTTC. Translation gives CASSLGTSGYYEQYF.

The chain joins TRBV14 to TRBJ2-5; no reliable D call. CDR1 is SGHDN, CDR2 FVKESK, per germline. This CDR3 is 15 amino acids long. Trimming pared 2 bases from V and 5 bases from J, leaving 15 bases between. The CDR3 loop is CASSQFSPLRETQYF. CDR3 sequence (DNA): TGTGCCAGCAGCCAATTCAGTCCCCTGAGGGAGACCCAGTACTTC.

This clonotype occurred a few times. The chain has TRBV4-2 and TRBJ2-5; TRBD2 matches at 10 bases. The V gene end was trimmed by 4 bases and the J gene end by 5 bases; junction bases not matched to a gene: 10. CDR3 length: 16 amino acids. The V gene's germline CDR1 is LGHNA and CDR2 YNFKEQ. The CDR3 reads CASSREAGGPGETQYF. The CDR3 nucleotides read TGTGCCAGCAGCCGAGAAGCGGGGGGGCCGGGGGAGACCCAGTACTTC.

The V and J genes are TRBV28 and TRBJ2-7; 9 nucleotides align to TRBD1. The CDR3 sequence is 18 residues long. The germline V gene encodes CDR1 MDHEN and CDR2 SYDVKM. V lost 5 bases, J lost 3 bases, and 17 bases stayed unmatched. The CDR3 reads CASSTPRLQGAGYYEQYF. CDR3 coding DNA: TGTGCCAGCAGTACCCCTCGCTTACAGGGGGCGGGCTACTACGAGCAGTACTTC.

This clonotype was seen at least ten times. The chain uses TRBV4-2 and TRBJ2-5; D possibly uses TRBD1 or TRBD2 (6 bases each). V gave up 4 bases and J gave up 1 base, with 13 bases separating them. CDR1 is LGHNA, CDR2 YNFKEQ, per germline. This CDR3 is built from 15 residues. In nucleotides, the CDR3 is TGTGCCAGCAGCCCCACCCGGGGGCCCCAAGAGACCCAGTACTTC. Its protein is CASSPTRGPQETQYF.

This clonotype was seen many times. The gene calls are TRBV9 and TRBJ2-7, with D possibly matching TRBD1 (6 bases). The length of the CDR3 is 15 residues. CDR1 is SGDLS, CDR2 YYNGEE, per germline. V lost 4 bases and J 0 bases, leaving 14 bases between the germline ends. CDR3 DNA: TGTGCCAGCAGCCTCCGGGACACCAGCTCCTACGAGCAGTACTTC. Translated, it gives CASSLRDTSSYEQYF.

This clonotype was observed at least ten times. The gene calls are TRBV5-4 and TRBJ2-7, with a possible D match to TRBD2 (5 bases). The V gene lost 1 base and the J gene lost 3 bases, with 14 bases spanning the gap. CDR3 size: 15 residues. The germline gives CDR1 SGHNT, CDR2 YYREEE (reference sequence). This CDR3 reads CASSLTSGGVYEQYF. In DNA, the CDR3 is TGTGCCAGCAGCTTGACCAGCGGAGGTGTCTACGAGCAGTACTTC.

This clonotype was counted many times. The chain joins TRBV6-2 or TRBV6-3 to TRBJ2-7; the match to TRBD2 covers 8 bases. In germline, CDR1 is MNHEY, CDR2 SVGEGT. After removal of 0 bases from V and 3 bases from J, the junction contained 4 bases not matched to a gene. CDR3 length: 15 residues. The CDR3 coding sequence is TGTGCCAGCAGTTACTCGGCGGCGGGGGGCTACGAGCAGTACTTC. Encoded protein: CASSYSAAGGYEQYF.

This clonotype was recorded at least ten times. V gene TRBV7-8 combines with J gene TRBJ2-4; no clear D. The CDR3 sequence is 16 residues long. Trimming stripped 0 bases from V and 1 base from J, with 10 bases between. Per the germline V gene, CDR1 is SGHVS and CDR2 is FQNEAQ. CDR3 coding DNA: TGTGCCAGCAGCTTAGCCAGAGTCGAGGCCAAAAACATTCAGTACTTC. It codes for CASSLARVEAKNIQYF.

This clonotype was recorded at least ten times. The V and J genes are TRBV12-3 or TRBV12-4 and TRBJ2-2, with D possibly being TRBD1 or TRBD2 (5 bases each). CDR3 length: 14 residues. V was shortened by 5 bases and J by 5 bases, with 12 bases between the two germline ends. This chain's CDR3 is CASSGGVGTGELFF. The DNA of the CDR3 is TGTGCCAGCAGTGGGGGTGTAGGGACCGGGGAGCTGTTTTTT.

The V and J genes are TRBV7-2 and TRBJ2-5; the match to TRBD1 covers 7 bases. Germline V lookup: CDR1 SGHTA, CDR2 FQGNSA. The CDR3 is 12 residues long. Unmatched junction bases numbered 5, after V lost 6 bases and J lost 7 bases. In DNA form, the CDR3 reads TGTGCCAGCAGTGGGACAGCAGTGACCCAGTACTTC. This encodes CASSGTAVTQYF.

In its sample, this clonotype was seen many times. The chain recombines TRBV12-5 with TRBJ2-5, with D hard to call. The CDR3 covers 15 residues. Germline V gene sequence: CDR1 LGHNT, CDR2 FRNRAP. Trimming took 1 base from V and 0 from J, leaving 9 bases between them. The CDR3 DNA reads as TGTGCTAGTGGTTTGGGAAACAGAGACCAAGAGACCCAGTACTTC. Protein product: CASGLGNRDQETQYF. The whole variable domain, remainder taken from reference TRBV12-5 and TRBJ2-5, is DARVTQTPRHKVTEMGQEVTMRCQPILGHNTVFWYRQTMMQGLELLAYFRNRAPLDDSGMPKDRFSAEMPDATLATLKIQPSEPRDSAVYFCASGLGNRDQETQYFGPGTRLLVL.

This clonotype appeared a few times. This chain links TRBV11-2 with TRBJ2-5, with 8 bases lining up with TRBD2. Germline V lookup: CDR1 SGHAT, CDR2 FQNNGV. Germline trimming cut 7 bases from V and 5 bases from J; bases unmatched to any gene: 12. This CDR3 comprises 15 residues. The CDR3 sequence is CASNPNGRAGETQYF. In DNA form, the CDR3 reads TGTGCCAGCAACCCAAACGGGAGGGCCGGTGAGACCCAGTACTTC.

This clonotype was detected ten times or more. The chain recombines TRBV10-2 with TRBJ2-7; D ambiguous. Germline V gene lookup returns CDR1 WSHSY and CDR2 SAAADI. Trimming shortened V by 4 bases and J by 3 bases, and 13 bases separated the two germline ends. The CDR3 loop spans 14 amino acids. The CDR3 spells CASSVRTWDYEQYF. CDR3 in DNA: TGCGCCAGCAGTGTTCGGACGTGGGACTACGAGCAGTACTTC.

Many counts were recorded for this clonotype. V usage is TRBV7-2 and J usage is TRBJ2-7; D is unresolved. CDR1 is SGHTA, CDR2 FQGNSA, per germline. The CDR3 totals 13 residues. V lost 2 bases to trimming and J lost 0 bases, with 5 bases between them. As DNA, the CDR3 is TGTGCCAGCAGCTTAACGACCTCCTACGAGCAGTACTTC. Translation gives CASSLTTSYEQYF.

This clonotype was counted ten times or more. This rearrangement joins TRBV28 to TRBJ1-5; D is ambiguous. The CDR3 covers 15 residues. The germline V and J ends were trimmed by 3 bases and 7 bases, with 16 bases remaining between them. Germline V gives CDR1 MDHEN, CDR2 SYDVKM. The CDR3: CASSFQADGSQPQHF. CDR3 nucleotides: TGTGCCAGCAGTTTTCAGGCCGACGGGTCACAGCCCCAGCATTTT.

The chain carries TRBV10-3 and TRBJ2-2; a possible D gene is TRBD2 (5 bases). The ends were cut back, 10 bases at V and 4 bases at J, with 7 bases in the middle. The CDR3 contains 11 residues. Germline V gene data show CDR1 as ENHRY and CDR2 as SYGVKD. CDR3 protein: CATGSTGELFF. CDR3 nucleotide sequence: TGTGCCACTGGGAGCACCGGGGAGCTGTTTTTT.

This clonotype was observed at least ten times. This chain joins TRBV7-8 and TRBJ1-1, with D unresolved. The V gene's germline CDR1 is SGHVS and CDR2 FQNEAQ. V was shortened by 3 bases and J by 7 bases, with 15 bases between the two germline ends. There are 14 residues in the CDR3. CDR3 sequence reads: CASSLEVAGHEAFF. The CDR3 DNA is TGTGCCAGCAGCTTGGAGGTGGCCGGCCATGAAGCTTTCTTT.

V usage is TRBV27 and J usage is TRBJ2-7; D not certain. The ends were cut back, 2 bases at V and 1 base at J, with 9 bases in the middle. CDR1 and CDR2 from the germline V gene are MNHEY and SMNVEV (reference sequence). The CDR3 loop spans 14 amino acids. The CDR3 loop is CASSLVRNSYEQYF. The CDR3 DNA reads TGTGCCAGCAGTTTAGTTCGAAATTCCTACGAGCAGTACTTC.

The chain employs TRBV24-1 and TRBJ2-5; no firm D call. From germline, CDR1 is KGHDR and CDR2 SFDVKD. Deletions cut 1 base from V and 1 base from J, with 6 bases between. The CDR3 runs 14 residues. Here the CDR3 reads CATSDFNAQETQYF. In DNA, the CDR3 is TGTGCCACCAGTGATTTCAATGCCCAAGAGACCCAGTACTTC.

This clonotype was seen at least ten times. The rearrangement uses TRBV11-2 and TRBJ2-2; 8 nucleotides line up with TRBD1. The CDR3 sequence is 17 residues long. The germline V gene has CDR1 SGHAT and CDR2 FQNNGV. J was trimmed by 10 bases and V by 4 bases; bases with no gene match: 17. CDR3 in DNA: TGTGCCAGCAGCTCCCGGATCGACAGGGGAGTATGGGAGGAGCTGTTTTTT. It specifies CASSSRIDRGVWEELFF.

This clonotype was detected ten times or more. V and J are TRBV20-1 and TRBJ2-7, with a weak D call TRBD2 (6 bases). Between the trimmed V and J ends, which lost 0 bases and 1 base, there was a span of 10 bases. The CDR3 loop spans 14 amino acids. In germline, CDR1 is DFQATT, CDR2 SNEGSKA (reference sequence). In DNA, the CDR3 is TGCAGTGCTAGAGATCCCCGGGAGTCCTACGAGCAGTACTTC. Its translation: CSARDPRESYEQYF.